This T cell receptor beta chain came from a study of OX40 agonist ivuxolimab in advanced cancers. The study's findings and limits: Among T cells, CD8+ cells averaged more expanded clones than CD4+ cells.

As concerns this clone: As yet, its antigen is unknown.

Assay used: immunoSEQ multiplex PCR; TCRdb lists only in-frame clones, some missing. The sample lists roughly 83,000 clones; more than 80% were seen once. Patients were ruled out by autoimmune disease history or systemic immunosuppression. The source of this sequence is an adult with an advanced solid tumor such as melanoma, head and neck, liver or kidney cancer. The source was CD4+ or CD8+ T cells sorted from blood, collected in a trial of the OX40 agonist ivuxolimab.

The DNA of the CDR3 is TGTGCCAGCAGTCACGGGGGCCCCAATCAGCCCCAGCATTTT. It translates to CASSHGGPNQPQHF. V and J are TRBV27 and TRBJ1-5, with TRBD1 as a possible D gene (6 bases). The CDR3 sequence is 14 residues long. Germline loops: CDR1 MNHEY, CDR2 SMNVEV (reference sequence). Trimming removed 5 bases at V and 3 bases at J, with 11 bases between.